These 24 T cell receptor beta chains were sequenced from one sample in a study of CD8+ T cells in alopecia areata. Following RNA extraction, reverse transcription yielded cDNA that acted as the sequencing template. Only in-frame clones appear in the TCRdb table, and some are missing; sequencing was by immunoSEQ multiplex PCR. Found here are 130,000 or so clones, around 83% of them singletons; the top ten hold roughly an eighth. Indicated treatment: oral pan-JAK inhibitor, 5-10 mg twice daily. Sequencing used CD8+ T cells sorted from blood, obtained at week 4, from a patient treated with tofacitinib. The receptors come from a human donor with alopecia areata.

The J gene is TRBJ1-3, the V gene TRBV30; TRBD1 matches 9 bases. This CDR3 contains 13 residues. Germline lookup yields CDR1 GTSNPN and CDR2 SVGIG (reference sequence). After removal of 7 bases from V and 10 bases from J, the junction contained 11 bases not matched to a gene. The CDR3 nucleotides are TGTGCCTTCTATCGGACAGGGGAAACGACCATATATTTT. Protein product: CAFYRTGETTIYF.

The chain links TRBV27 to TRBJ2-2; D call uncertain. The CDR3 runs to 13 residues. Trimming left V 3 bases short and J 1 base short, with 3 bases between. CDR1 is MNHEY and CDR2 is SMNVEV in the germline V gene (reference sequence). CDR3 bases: TGTGCCAGCAGTTTTCAGAACACCGGGGAGCTGTTTTTT. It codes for CASSFQNTGELFF.

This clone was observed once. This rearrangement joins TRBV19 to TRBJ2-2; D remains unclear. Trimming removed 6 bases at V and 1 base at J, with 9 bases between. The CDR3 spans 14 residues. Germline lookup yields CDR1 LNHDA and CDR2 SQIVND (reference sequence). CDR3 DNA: TGTGCCAGTAGCCCTGGGGAGAACACCGGGGAGCTGTTTTTT. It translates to CASSPGENTGELFF.

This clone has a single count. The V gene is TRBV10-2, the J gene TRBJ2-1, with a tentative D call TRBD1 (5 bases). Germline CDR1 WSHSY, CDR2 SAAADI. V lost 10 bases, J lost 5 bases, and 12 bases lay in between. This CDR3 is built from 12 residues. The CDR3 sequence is CAISDNNNEQFF. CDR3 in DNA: TGCGCCATTTCGGACAACAACAATGAGCAGTTCTTC.

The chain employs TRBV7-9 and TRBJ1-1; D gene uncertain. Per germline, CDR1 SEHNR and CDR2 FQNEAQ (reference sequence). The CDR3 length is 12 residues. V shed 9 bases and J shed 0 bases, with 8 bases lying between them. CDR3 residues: CASPGLNTEAFF. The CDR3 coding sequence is TGTGCCAGTCCCGGGTTGAACACTGAAGCTTTCTTT. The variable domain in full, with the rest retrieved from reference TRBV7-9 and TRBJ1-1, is DTGVSQNPRHKITKRGQNVTFRCDPISEHNRLYWYRQTLGQGPEFLTYFQNEAQLEKSRLLSDRFSAERPKGSFSTLEIQRTEQGDSAMYLCASPGLNTEAFFGQGTRLTVV.

The CDR3 protein is CASSLDWRDPNTEAFF. CDR3 sequence (DNA): TGTGCCAGCAGCTTAGATTGGAGGGACCCGAACACTGAAGCTTTCTTT. V and J are TRBV7-9 and TRBJ1-1; D may be TRBD1 (5 bases). Trimming left V 1 base short and J 1 base short, with 13 bases between. This CDR3 is 16 amino acids long. From germline, CDR1 is SEHNR and CDR2 FQNEAQ (reference sequence).

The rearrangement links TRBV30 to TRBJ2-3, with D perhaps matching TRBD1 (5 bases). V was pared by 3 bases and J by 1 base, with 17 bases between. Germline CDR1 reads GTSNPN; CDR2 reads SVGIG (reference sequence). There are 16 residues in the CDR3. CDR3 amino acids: CAWRAGQGRGTDTQYF. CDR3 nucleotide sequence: TGTGCCTGGAGAGCAGGGCAGGGCAGGGGCACAGATACGCAGTATTTT.

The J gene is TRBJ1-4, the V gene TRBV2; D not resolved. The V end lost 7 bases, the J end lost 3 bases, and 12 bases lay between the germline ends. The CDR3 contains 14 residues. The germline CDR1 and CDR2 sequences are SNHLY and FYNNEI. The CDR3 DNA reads TGTGCCAGCATGGGAGGGCCCGCTAATGAAAAACTGTTTTTT. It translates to CASMGGPANEKLFF.

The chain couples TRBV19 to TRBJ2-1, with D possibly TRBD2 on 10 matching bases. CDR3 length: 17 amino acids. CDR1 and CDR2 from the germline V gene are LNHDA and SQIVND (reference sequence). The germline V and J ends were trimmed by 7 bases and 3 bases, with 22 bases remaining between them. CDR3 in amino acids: CASTGQGWTSGYNEQFF. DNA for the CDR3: TGTGCCAGTACGGGACAGGGATGGACTAGCGGCTACAATGAGCAGTTCTTC.

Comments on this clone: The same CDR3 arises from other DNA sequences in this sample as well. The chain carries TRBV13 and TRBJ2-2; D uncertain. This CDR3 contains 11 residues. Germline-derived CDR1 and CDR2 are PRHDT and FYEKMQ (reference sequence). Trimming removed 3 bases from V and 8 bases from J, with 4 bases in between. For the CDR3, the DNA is TGTGCCAGCAGCTTTAGTGGGGAGCTGTTTTTT. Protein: CASSFSGELFF.

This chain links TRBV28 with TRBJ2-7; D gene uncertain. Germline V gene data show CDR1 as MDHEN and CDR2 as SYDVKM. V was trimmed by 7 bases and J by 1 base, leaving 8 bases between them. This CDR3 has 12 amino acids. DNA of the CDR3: TGTGCCAGCACCCTCGTATCCTACGAGCAGTACTTC. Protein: CASTLVSYEQYF.

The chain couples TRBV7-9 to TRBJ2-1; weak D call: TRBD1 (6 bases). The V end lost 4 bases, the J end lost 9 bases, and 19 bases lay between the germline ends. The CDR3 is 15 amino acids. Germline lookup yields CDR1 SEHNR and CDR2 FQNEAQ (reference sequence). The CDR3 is CASSSNPGQGGEQFF. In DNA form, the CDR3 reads TGTGCCAGCAGCTCGAACCCGGGACAAGGTGGTGAGCAGTTCTTC.

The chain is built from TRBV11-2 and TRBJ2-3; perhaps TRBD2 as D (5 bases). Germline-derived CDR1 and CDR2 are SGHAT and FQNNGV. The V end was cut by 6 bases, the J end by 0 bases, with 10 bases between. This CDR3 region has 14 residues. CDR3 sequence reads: CASRRGVSTDTQYF. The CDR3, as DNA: TGTGCCAGCAGACGGGGAGTTAGCACAGATACGCAGTATTTT.

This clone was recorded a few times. CDR3 sequence: CSVEPGRGKNEQFF. For the CDR3, the DNA is TGCAGCGTTGAACCCGGGAGAGGTAAGAATGAGCAGTTCTTC. The chain carries TRBV29-1 and TRBJ2-1, with D possibly matching TRBD2 (6 bases). V was cut by 2 bases and J by 7 bases, with 15 bases left in between. CDR3 length: 14 residues. Germline V lookup: CDR1 SQVTM, CDR2 ANQGSEA.

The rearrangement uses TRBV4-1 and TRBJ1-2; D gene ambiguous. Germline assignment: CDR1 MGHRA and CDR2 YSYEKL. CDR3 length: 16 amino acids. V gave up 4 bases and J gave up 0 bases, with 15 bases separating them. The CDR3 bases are TGCGCCAGCAGCCCAAGGACGGAGCAGCCTAACTATGGCTACACCTTC. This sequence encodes CASSPRTEQPNYGYTF.

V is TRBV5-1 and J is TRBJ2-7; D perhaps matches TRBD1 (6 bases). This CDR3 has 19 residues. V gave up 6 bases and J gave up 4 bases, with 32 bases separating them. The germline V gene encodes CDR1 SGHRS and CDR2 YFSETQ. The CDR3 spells CASTHPSGTPQKGEYEQYF. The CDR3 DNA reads TGCGCCAGCACCCATCCTTCAGGGACACCTCAGAAAGGGGAATACGAGCAGTACTTC.

The CDR3: CASSLSGQGFYEQYF. In DNA, the CDR3 is TGTGCCAGCAGCTTATCCGGACAGGGGTTCTACGAGCAGTACTTC. The chain couples TRBV7-3 to TRBJ2-7, with TRBD1 identical over 9 bases. The CDR3 spans 15 residues. Germline values: CDR1 SGHTA, CDR2 FQGTGA. The trim removed 2 bases at V and 3 bases at J, leaving 5 bases unmatched.

The CDR3 coding sequence is TGCAGCGTTTACCAGGCCTTCGACTCTGGAAACACCATATATTTT. It is translated as CSVYQAFDSGNTIYF. J is TRBJ1-3 and V is TRBV29-1, with unresolved D. Trimming removed 5 bases at V and 0 bases at J, with 14 bases between. The CDR3 consists of 15 residues. The germline gives CDR1 SQVTM, CDR2 ANQGSEA.

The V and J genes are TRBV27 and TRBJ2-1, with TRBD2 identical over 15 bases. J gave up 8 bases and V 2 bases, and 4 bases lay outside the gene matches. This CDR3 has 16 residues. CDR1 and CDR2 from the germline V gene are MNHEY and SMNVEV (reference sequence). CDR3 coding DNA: TGTGCCAGCAGTTTAACAGGGACTAGCGGGAGGTATGAGCAGTTCTTC. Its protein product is CASSLTGTSGRYEQFF.

CDR3 in amino acids: CASSLAGPSSTDTQYF. The CDR3 DNA sequence: TGCGCCAGCAGCTTGGCAGGGCCTAGCAGCACAGATACGCAGTATTTT. The chain recombines TRBV5-1 with TRBJ2-3; D is perhaps TRBD1 or TRBD2 (5 bases each). CDR1 is SGHRS, CDR2 YFSETQ, per germline. This CDR3 has 16 residues. The V and J ends lost 0 bases and 0 bases respectively, with 11 bases between them. Combining the CDR3 with reference TRBV5-1 and TRBJ2-3 gives the whole variable domain KAGVTQTPRYLIKTRGQQVTLSCSPISGHRSVSWYQQTPGQGLQFLFEYFSETQRNKGNFPGRFSGRQFSNSRSEMNVSTLELGDSALYLCASSLAGPSSTDTQYFGPGTRLTVL.

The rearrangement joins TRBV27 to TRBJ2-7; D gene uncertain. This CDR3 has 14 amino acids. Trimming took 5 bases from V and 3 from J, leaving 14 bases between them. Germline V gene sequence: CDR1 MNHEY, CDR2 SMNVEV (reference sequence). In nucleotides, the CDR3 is TGTGCCAGCAGTCCAGACGGAACTCTCTACGAGCAGTACTTC. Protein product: CASSPDGTLYEQYF.

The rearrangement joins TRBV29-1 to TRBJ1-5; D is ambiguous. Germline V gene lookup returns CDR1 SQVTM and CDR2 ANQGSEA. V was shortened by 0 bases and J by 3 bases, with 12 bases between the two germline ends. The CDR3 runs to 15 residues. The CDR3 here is CSVEDPLDPNQPQHF. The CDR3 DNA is TGCAGCGTTGAAGATCCGCTGGACCCCAATCAGCCCCAGCATTTT.

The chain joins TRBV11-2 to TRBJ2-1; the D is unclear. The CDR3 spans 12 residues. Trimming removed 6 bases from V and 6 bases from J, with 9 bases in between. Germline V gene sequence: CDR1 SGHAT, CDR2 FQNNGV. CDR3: CASSLPPNEQFF. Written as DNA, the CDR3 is TGTGCCAGCAGTTTGCCCCCCAATGAGCAGTTCTTC.

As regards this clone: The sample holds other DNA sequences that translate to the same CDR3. This chain's CDR3 is CASSTGLTEAFF. The CDR3, as DNA: TGTGCCAGCAGTACAGGGTTAACTGAAGCTTTCTTT. The chain uses TRBV27 and TRBJ1-1, with D perhaps matching TRBD1 (6 bases). V lost 5 bases and J lost 5, with 9 bases in between. The CDR3 has 12 residues. The germline gives CDR1 MNHEY, CDR2 SMNVEV (reference sequence).